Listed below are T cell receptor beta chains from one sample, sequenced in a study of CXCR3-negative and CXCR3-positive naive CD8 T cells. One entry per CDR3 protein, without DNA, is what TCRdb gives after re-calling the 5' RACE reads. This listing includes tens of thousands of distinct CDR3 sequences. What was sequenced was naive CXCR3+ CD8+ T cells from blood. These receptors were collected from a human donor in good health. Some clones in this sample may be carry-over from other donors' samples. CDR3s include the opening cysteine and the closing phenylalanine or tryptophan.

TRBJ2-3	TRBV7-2	CASSPREYSTDTQYF
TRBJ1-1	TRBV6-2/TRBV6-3	CASSYAAGVNTEAFF
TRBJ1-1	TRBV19	CASSEGGTEAFF
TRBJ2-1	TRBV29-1	CSVGLALDNEQFF
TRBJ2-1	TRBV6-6	CASSYSLSGGPSEQFF
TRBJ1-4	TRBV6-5	CASSSHPGQGNEKLFF
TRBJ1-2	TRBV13	CASSPTGLYGYTF
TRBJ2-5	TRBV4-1	CASRRQEQETQYF
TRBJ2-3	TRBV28	CATAPGGYTQYF
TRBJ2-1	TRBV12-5	CASGSMGGQIYNEQFF
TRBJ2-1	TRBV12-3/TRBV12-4	CASSFARGPTNEQFF